A single T cell receptor (beta chain) is shown here with its context. Its specificity is unknown. TCRdb keeps only in-frame clones here, not all; method: immunoSEQ multiplex PCR. The profile shows around 40,000 clones, roughly 80% of them singletons. The entry originates in a study of OX40 agonist ivuxolimab in advanced cancers. Blood draws occurred at baseline, cycle 4 day 1, and cycle 7 day 1. CDR1 is SQVTM and CDR2 is ANQGSEA in the germline V gene. V was trimmed by 0 bases and J by 4 bases, leaving 6 bases between them. There are 12 residues in the CDR3. Study-level results: Those patients achieving a partial response at 0.1-3.0 mg/kg showed among the lowest clonal expansion. Part of the nonresponder group also had normalized T-cell clonal expansion that was low. CD8+ T cells were the subset that, on average, had more expanded clones than CD4+.

This sequence joins TRBV29-1 and TRBJ1-1; unclear D gene. Sequencing was performed on CD4+ or CD8+ T cells sorted from blood, taken in a trial of the OX40 agonist ivuxolimab. This receptor was obtained from an adult with an advanced solid tumor such as melanoma, head and neck, liver or kidney cancer. In DNA, the CDR3 is TGCAGCGTTGAAGATCCTGGCACTGAAGCTTTCTTT. This encodes CSVEDPGTEAFF. The whole variable domain, remainder taken from reference TRBV29-1 and TRBJ1-1, is SAVISQKPSRDICQRGTSLTIQCQVDSQVTMMFWYRQQPGQSLTLIATANQGSEATYESGFVIDKFPISRPNLTFSTLTVSNMSPEDSSIYLCSVEDPGTEAFFGQGTRLTVV.